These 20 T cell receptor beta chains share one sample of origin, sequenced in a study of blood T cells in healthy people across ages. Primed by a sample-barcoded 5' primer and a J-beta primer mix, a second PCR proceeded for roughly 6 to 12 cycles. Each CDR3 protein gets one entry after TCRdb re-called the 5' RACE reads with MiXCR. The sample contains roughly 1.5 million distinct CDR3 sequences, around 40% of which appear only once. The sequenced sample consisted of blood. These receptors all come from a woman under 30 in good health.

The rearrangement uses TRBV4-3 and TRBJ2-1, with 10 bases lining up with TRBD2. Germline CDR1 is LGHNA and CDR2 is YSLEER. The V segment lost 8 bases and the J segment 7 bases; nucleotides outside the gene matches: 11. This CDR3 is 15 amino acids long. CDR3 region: CASQESGGAFNEQFF. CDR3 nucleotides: TGCGCCAGCCAAGAAAGCGGGGGGGCCTTTAATGAGCAGTTCTTC.

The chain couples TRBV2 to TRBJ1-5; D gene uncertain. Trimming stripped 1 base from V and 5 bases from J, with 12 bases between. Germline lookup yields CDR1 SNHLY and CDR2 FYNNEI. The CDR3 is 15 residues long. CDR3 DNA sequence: TGTGCCAGCAGTGAAGAACAGATCCTCTATCAGCCCCAGCATTTT. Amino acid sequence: CASSEEQILYQPQHF.

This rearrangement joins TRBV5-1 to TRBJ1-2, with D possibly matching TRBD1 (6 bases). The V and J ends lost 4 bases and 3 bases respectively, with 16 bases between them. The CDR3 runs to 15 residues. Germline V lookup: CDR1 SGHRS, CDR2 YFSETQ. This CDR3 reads CASSSWTEMDYGYTF. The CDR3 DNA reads TGCGCCAGCAGCAGCTGGACAGAGATGGACTATGGCTACACCTTC.

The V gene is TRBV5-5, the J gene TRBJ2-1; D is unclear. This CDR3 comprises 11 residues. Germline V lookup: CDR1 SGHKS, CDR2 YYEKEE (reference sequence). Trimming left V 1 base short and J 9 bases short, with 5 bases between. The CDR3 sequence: CASSLSCEQFF. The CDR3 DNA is TGTGCCAGCAGCTTGAGTTGTGAGCAGTTCTTC.

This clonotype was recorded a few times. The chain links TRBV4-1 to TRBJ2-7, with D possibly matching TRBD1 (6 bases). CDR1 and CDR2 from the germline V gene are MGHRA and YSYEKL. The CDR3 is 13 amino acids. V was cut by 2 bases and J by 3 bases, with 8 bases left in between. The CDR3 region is CASSQTGNYEQYF. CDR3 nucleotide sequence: TGCGCCAGCAGCCAAACAGGGAACTACGAGCAGTACTTC.

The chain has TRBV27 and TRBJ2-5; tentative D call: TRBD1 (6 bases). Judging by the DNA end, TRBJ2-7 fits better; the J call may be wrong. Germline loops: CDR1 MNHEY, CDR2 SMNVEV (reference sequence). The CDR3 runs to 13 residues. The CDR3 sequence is CASRGHSTYEQYF. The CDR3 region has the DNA TGTGCCAGCAGGGGACATTCCACCTACGAGCAGTACTTC.

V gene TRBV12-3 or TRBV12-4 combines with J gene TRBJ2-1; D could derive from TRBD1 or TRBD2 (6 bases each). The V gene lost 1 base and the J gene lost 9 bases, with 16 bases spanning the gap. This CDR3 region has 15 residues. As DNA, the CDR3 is TGTGCCAGCAGTTTAGGTCTGGGGGGCCAGGGTGAGCAGTTCTTC. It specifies CASSLGLGGQGEQFF.

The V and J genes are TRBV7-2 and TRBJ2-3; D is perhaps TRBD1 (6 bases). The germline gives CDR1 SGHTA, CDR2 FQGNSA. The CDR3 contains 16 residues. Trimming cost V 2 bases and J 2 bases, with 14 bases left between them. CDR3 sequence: CASSLTTGIYTDTQYF. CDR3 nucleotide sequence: TGTGCCAGCAGCTTAACAACAGGGATCTACACAGATACGCAGTATTTT.

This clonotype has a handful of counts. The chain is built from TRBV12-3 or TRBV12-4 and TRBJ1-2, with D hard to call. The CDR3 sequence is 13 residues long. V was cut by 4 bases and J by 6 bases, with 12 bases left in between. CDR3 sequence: CASSSQAMDGYTF. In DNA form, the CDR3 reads TGTGCCAGCAGTTCCCAGGCGATGGATGGCTACACCTTC.

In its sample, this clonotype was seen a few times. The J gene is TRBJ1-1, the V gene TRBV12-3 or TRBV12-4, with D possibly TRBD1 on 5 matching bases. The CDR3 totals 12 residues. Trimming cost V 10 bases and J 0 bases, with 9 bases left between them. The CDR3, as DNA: TGTGCCACCGGGACGGTGAACACTGAAGCTTTCTTT. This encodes CATGTVNTEAFF.

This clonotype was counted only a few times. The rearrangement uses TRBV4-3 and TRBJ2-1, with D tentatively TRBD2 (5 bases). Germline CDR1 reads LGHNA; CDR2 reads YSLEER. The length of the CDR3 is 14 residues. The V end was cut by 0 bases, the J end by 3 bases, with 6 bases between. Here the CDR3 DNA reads TGCGCCAGCAGCCAAGAGACTATCTACAATGAGCAGTTCTTC. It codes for CASSQETIYNEQFF.

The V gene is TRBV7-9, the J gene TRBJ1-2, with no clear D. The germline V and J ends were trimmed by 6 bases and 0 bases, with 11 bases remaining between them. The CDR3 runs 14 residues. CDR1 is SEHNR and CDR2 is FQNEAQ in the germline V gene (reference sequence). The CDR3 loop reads CASRDAGANYGYTF. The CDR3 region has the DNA TGTGCCAGCAGGGATGCTGGAGCTAACTATGGCTACACCTTC.

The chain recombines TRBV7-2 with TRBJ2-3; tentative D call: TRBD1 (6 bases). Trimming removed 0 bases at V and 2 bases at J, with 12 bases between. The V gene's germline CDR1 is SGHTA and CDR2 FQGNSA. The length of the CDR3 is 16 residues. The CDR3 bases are TGTGCCAGCAGCTTAGCGAAGGGGGAACACACAGATACGCAGTATTTT. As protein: CASSLAKGEHTDTQYF. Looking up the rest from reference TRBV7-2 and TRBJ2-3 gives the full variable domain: GAGVSQSPSNKVTEKGKDVELRCDPISGHTALYWYRQSLGQGLEFLIYFQGNSAPDKSGLPSDRFSAERTGGSVSTLTIQRTQQEDSAVYLCASSLAKGEHTDTQYFGPGTRLTVL.

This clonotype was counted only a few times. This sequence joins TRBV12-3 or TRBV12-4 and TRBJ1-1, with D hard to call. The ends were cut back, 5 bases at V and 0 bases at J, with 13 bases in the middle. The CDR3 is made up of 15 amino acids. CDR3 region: CASSPPRHMNTEAFF. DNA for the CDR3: TGTGCCAGCAGTCCACCTCGTCACATGAACACTGAAGCTTTCTTT.

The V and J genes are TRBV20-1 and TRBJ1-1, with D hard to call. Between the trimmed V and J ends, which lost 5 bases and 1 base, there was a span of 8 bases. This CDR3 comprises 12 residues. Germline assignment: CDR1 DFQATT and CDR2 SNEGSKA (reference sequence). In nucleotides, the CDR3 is TGCAGTGCTCTACAGCCGAACACTGAAGCTTTCTTT. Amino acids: CSALQPNTEAFF.

The CDR3 nucleotides are TGTGCCAGCAGTCTGATCCCGAATGAAAAACTGTTTTTT. It encodes CASSLIPNEKLFF. The V gene is TRBV11-2, the J gene TRBJ1-4, with no clear D. Trimming shortened V by 6 bases and J by 5 bases, and 10 bases separated the two germline ends. Germline-derived CDR1 and CDR2 are SGHAT and FQNNGV. The CDR3 is made up of 13 amino acids.

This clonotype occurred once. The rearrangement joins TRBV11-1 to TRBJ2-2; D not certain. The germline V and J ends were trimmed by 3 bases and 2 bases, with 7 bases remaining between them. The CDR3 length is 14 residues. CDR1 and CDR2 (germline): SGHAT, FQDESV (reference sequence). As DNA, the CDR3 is TGTGCCAGCAGCTTCTACAGAAACACCGGGGAGCTGTTTTTT. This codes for CASSFYRNTGELFF.

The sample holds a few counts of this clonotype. The DNA for the CDR3 is TGTGGGGCAGCTCCCAACTATGGCTACACCTTC. Translating it yields CGAAPNYGYTF. The gene calls are TRBV30 and TRBJ1-2, with no clear D. The CDR3 consists of 11 residues. CDR1 is GTSNPN and CDR2 is SVGIG in the germline V gene (reference sequence).

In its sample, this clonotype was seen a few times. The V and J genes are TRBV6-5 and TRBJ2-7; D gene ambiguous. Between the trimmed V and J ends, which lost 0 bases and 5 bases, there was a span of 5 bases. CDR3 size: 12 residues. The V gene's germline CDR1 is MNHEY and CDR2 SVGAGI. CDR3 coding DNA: TGTGCCAGCAGTTACTCTCAGCACGAGCAGTACTTC. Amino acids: CASSYSQHEQYF.

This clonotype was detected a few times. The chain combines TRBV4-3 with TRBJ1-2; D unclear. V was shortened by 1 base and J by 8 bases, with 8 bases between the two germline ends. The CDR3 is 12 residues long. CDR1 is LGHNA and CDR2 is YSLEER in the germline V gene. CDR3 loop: CASSQGMFGYTF. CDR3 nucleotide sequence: TGCGCCAGCAGCCAAGGAATGTTCGGCTACACCTTC.